The 3 T cell receptor beta chains given below trace back to one sample, sequenced in a study of blood T cell repertoires in COVID-19 (dated by TCRdb to the early 2020s). The library was obtained by the immunoSEQ multiplex PCR assay. This immuneACCESS table, as held by TCRdb, lists in-frame sequences with V and J called but not all clones. Of the missing ones, under half trace to an unresolved V gene in checked studies; the others have no known cause. The sample data list roughly 320,000 clones, and 80% to 90% of these were observed just once. Jointly, the top ten make up about 4% of the sample. Sequencing input: PBMCs or T cells enriched from blood (not recorded which). Receptor source: a man aged 30 to 39 who had recovered from COVID-19.

V and J are TRBV5-6 and TRBJ2-5; TRBD1 aligns across 7 bases. CDR1 and CDR2 from the germline V gene are SGHDT and YYEEEE. V was pared by 4 bases and J by 5 bases, with 11 bases of the junction left unmatched. This CDR3 is built from 15 residues. The CDR3 coding sequence is TGTGCCAGCAGCACGGGACAGAGGATTATGGAGACCCAGTACTTC. It translates to CASSTGQRIMETQYF.

This clone was counted a single time. The chain employs TRBV5-1 and TRBJ1-3; 8 bases match TRBD1. The CDR3 contains 14 residues. CDR1 is SGHRS and CDR2 is YFSETQ in the germline V gene. V lost 5 bases, J lost 6 bases, and 7 bases stayed unmatched. CDR3 loop: CASSPPTGANTIYF. CDR3 DNA sequence: TGCGCCAGCAGTCCACCGACAGGGGCAAACACCATATATTTT.

CDR3 DNA: TGCAGTGCTAGTACCGGGATGACGAACACCGGGGAGCTGTTTTTT. This codes for CSASTGMTNTGELFF. This rearrangement joins TRBV20-1 to TRBJ2-2; TRBD2 might be the D (5 bases). The V end lost 3 bases, the J end lost 0 bases, and 11 bases lay between the germline ends. The CDR3 is 15 amino acids. Germline CDR1 is DFQATT and CDR2 is SNEGSKA (reference sequence).